Below, 29 T cell receptor beta chains from the same sample are listed, as sequenced in a study of shared clonotypes between healthy human individuals (dated by TCRdb to about 2020). Libraries were built with the immunoSEQ multiplex PCR assay. The clones in this table, taken by TCRdb from immuneACCESS, are in-frame only. Not every clone is retained; where verified, under half of the shortfall comes from an unresolved V gene, and the cause of the rest is unknown. This sample gives 980,000 or so clones in total; approximately 76% of them show up just once. Of the sample, approximately 1.5% is held by the ten largest clones. The sequencing sample was made of memory CD4+ T cells sorted from blood. The cell subset or site label of this sample denotes: CD45RA-negative fraction. These receptors were taken from a man younger than 35 in good health.

J is TRBJ1-2 and V is TRBV10-1, with 8 bases lining up with TRBD1. The CDR3 spans 16 residues. Germline V gene data show CDR1 as WNHNN and CDR2 as SYGVQD (reference sequence). Unmatched junction bases numbered 7, after V lost 1 base and J lost 3 bases. CDR3 region: CASSELDRDLDYGYTF. In DNA form, the CDR3 reads TGCGCCAGCAGTGAGTTGGACAGGGATCTTGACTATGGCTACACCTTC.

This chain connects TRBV6-1 to TRBJ1-1, with D possibly TRBD1 on 5 matching bases. V gave up 8 bases and J gave up 11 bases, with 21 bases separating them. The germline CDR1 and CDR2 sequences are MNHNS and SASEGT. The length of the CDR3 is 13 residues. The CDR3 DNA reads as TGTGCCAGCGGGACGAATGGGGTCGATCCGGCTTTCTTT. Its protein is CASGTNGVDPAFF.

On this clone: Other DNA sequences within the sample encode an identical CDR3. The chain couples TRBV15 to TRBJ2-3; D unresolved. V lost 0 bases to trimming and J lost 5 bases, with 6 bases between them. The CDR3 is 13 amino acids. CDR1 LNHNV and CDR2 YYDKDF come from the germline V gene (reference sequence). Here the CDR3 DNA reads TGTGCCACCAGCAGAGATCCCGGAGATACGCAGTATTTT. Translation: CATSRDPGDTQYF.

The J gene is TRBJ2-5, the V gene TRBV10-3, with D perhaps TRBD1 (6 bases). Trimming shortened V by 7 bases and J by 3 bases, and 12 bases separated the two germline ends. The CDR3 contains 13 residues. Germline lookup yields CDR1 ENHRY and CDR2 SYGVKD. CDR3 coding DNA: TGTGCCATCAAGGAGGACAGCAAAGAGACCCAGTACTTC. Its protein is CAIKEDSKETQYF.

Only a few counts were recorded for this clone. Different DNA sequences within this sample yield the same CDR3. This sequence joins TRBV18 and TRBJ2-2; TRBD1 aligns across 7 bases. The CDR3 loop spans 15 amino acids. J was trimmed by 0 bases and V by 6 bases; bases with no gene match: 4. The germline V gene has CDR1 KGHSH and CDR2 LQKENI. CDR3 nucleotide sequence: TGTGCCAGCTCCTCTGGACAGGCGAACACCGGGGAGCTGTTTTTT. It yields the protein CASSSGQANTGELFF.

The chain has TRBV12-5 and TRBJ2-1; 9 bases line up with TRBD1. CDR1 is LGHNT, CDR2 FRNRAP, per germline. CDR3 length: 15 residues. V shed 7 bases, J shed 1 base, and the junction held 5 bases outside the gene matches. CDR3 residues: CASAPDRGSYNEQFF. CDR3 bases: TGTGCTAGTGCACCCGACAGGGGGTCCTACAATGAGCAGTTCTTC.

CDR3 coding DNA: TGTGCCAGCTCACCTGAGCGGACACTCCAAGAGACCCAGTACTTC. Its translation is CASSPERTLQETQYF. V gene TRBV18 combines with J gene TRBJ2-5; D possibly uses TRBD1 or TRBD2 (5 bases each). Trimming left V 3 bases short and J 1 base short, with 12 bases between. The CDR3 consists of 15 residues. Germline values: CDR1 KGHSH, CDR2 LQKENI.

This clone has a handful of counts. The identical CDR3 is also encoded by other nucleotide sequences in the sample. The chain joins TRBV28 to TRBJ2-6; D is unclear. Trimming removed 8 bases at V and 0 bases at J, with 2 bases between. Looked up from germline, CDR1 is MDHEN and CDR2 is SYDVKM. The CDR3 has 12 amino acids. The chain's CDR3 is CASGSGANVLTF. The CDR3 DNA follows: TGTGCCAGCGGCTCTGGGGCCAACGTCCTGACTTTC.

The rearrangement links TRBV5-1 to TRBJ1-6; TRBD1 matches at 9 bases. V lost 4 bases to trimming and J lost 7 bases; unmatched junction nucleotides: 9. The CDR3 totals 16 residues. Looked up from germline, CDR1 is SGHRS and CDR2 is YFSETQ. The CDR3 DNA sequence: TGCGCCAGCAGCCTACTGACAGGGGGTTACAATTCACCCCTCCACTTT. This translates into CASSLLTGGYNSPLHF.

This chain connects TRBV7-9 to TRBJ1-4; perhaps TRBD1 as D (6 bases). Trimming pared 5 bases from V and 4 bases from J, leaving 14 bases between. The length of the CDR3 is 15 residues. Germline V gene lookup returns CDR1 SEHNR and CDR2 FQNEAQ (reference sequence). The CDR3 DNA reads TGTGCCAGCAGCCCCCGGGGGACAATTAATGAAAAACTGTTTTTT. This sequence encodes CASSPRGTINEKLFF. Full variable domain (missing parts from reference TRBV7-9 and TRBJ1-4): DTGVSQNPRHKITKRGQNVTFRCDPISEHNRLYWYRQTLGQGPEFLTYFQNEAQLEKSRLLSDRFSAERPKGSFSTLEIQRTEQGDSAMYLCASSPRGTINEKLFFGSGTQLSVL.

This clone showed up just a few times. The rearrangement joins TRBV12-5 to TRBJ2-3, with TRBD2 identical over 12 bases. V trimming: 7 bases; J trimming: 6 bases; junction bases outside the gene matches: 14. CDR1 and CDR2 (germline): LGHNT, FRNRAP. This CDR3 contains 17 residues. The CDR3 reads CASAQGQTSGRKDTQYF. The CDR3 DNA sequence: TGTGCTAGTGCCCAAGGCCAGACTAGCGGGAGAAAGGATACGCAGTATTTT.

The chain links TRBV30 to TRBJ2-7, with a possible D match to TRBD2 (5 bases). The CDR3 is 18 amino acids. V lost 0 bases and J 5 bases, leaving 26 bases between the germline ends. Germline CDR1 and CDR2: GTSNPN and SVGIG (reference sequence). As DNA, the CDR3 is TGTGCCTGGAGTGTTTATTCCCCCTGGAGCGGCAGTCAAGACGAGCAGTACTTC. As protein: CAWSVYSPWSGSQDEQYF.

This chain uses TRBV10-3 with TRBJ2-5; no clear D gene. Trimming left V 3 bases short and J 2 bases short, with 10 bases between. The germline V gene has CDR1 ENHRY and CDR2 SYGVKD. There are 14 residues in the CDR3. The CDR3 is CAISDSGWQETQYF. CDR3 nucleotides: TGTGCCATCAGTGATTCCGGTTGGCAAGAGACCCAGTACTTC.

The CDR3 spells CASRKDRQSYEQYF. DNA for the CDR3: TGTGCCAGCAGGAAGGACAGGCAATCCTACGAGCAGTACTTC. This chain uses TRBV7-9 with TRBJ2-7, with 7 nucleotides matching TRBD1. The CDR3 extends over 14 amino acids. The trim removed 6 bases at V and 1 base at J, leaving 6 bases unmatched. Looked up from germline, CDR1 is SEHNR and CDR2 is FQNEAQ (reference sequence).

V and J are TRBV25-1 and TRBJ2-3; no clear D gene. CDR3 length: 12 residues. V lost 5 bases to trimming and J lost 2 bases, with 5 bases between them. Per the germline V gene, CDR1 is MGHDK and CDR2 is SYGVNS. This chain's CDR3 is CASSSHTDTQYF. As DNA, the CDR3 is TGTGCCAGCAGTTCCCACACAGATACGCAGTATTTT.

V gene TRBV25-1 combines with J gene TRBJ2-4, with D perhaps matching TRBD1 (6 bases). Germline CDR1 reads MGHDK; CDR2 reads SYGVNS. V shed 1 base and J shed 1 base, with 17 bases lying between them. CDR3 length equals 18 residues. The CDR3 bases are TGTGCCAGCAGTGAATTCGGTGTAGGGGACACGGCCAAAAACATTCAGTACTTC. This sequence encodes CASSEFGVGDTAKNIQYF.

The gene calls are TRBV19 and TRBJ1-2; D possibly corresponds to TRBD1 (6 bases). The CDR3 consists of 14 residues. Germline V gives CDR1 LNHDA, CDR2 SQIVND (reference sequence). The V and J ends lost 7 bases and 3 bases respectively, with 15 bases between them. The chain's CDR3 is CASNPQGTDYGYTF. In DNA, the CDR3 is TGTGCCAGTAACCCACAGGGAACCGACTATGGCTACACCTTC.

The gene calls are TRBV7-8 and TRBJ2-7, with a tentative D call TRBD1 (6 bases). Germline CDR1 and CDR2: SGHVS and FQNEAQ. CDR3 size: 12 residues. V lost 7 bases, J lost 4 bases, and 11 bases lay in between. CDR3 residues: CASKKDRYEQYF. The CDR3 nucleotides read TGTGCCAGCAAGAAGGACAGATACGAGCAGTACTTC.

This clone has only a few counts. CDR3 protein: CASSSRGWNTEAFF. CDR3 bases: TGTGCCAGCAGCTCCCGCGGGTGGAACACTGAAGCTTTCTTT. This chain joins TRBV5-4 and TRBJ1-1; D unresolved. The CDR3 has 14 amino acids. The germline V gene has CDR1 SGHNT and CDR2 YYREEE (reference sequence). Trimming shortened V by 3 bases and J by 1 base, and 10 bases separated the two germline ends.

The rearrangement links TRBV7-2 to TRBJ2-5; 8 nucleotides agree with TRBD2. The CDR3 contains 15 residues. V dropped 5 bases and J dropped 5; count of bases not matched to a gene: 10. Germline V gene data show CDR1 as SGHTA and CDR2 as FQGNSA. DNA for the CDR3: TGTGCCAGCAGCACCATTACGGGAGGGTTGGAGACCCAGTACTTC. This gives the protein CASSTITGGLETQYF.

The rearrangement joins TRBV5-1 to TRBJ2-2; TRBD1 matches 7 bases. This CDR3 contains 16 residues. V lost 2 bases to trimming and J lost 2 bases; unmatched junction nucleotides: 6. Germline loops: CDR1 SGHRS, CDR2 YFSETQ. The CDR3 coding sequence is TGCGCCAGCAGCTTTAGACAGGGCTATAACACCGGGGAGCTGTTTTTT. Protein: CASSFRQGYNTGELFF.

V gene TRBV9 combines with J gene TRBJ2-7; 8 bases line up with TRBD2. CDR1 is SGDLS and CDR2 is YYNGEE in the germline V gene. The V and J ends lost 0 bases and 4 bases, in that order; junction bases with no gene match: 6. The CDR3 spans 15 residues. CDR3 DNA sequence: TGTGCCAGCAGCGTAGACCCGGGGGGGCCATACGAGCAGTACTTC. Translating it yields CASSVDPGGPYEQYF.

V usage is TRBV6-6 and J usage is TRBJ2-7, with D maybe TRBD2 (5 bases). The CDR3 length is 15 residues. V gave up 6 bases and J gave up 2 bases, with 17 bases separating them. The germline V gene encodes CDR1 MNHNY and CDR2 SVGAGI (reference sequence). CDR3 nucleotide sequence: TGTGCCAGCAGAAGCGGTACACGAAATACCTACGAGCAGTACTTC. Its protein is CASRSGTRNTYEQYF.

Concerning this clone itself: This specimen includes other DNA sequences encoding the same CDR3. V usage is TRBV6-5 and J usage is TRBJ1-4; 10 bases align to TRBD1. This CDR3 spans 14 amino acids. With V trimmed by 5 bases and J by 8 bases, 5 bases remained unmatched. Germline CDR1 MNHEY, CDR2 SVGAGI. The CDR3, as DNA: TGTGCCAGCAGTCCCCGGGACAGGGGCGAAAAACTGTTTTTT. Translation gives CASSPRDRGEKLFF.

The chain is built from TRBV5-1 and TRBJ2-3; 8 positions match TRBD2. Germline loops: CDR1 SGHRS, CDR2 YFSETQ. The V gene end was trimmed by 5 bases and the J gene end by 2 bases; junction bases not matched to a gene: 4. This CDR3 is 14 amino acids long. The CDR3 is CASRLAVYTDTQYF. The CDR3 nucleotides read TGCGCCAGCAGACTAGCGGTATACACAGATACGCAGTATTTT.

The V and J genes are TRBV6-1 and TRBJ2-7, with 8 bases identical to TRBD2. CDR1 is MNHNS and CDR2 is SASEGT in the germline V gene. The V segment lost 6 bases and the J segment 5 bases; nucleotides outside the gene matches: 9. The length of the CDR3 is 14 residues. The CDR3 bases are TGTGCCAGCAGATTAATAGCGGGGCCTAACGAGCAGTACTTC. Translating gives CASRLIAGPNEQYF.

The chain uses TRBV10-3 and TRBJ2-2; 9 bases agree with TRBD2. The germline V gene has CDR1 ENHRY and CDR2 SYGVKD. The CDR3 has 16 amino acids. V was clipped by 3 bases and J by 1 base; unmatched bases: 3. CDR3 coding DNA: TGTGCCATCAGTGAAGGAGCGGGAGGGAACACCGGGGAGCTGTTTTTT. Translated, it gives CAISEGAGGNTGELFF.

The table lists this clone with a few counts. This chain joins TRBV30 and TRBJ1-5, with D uncertain. Germline V CDR1 and CDR2: GTSNPN, SVGIG (reference sequence). The length of the CDR3 is 12 residues. Trimming removed 0 bases at V and 9 bases at J, with 9 bases between. In DNA, the CDR3 is TGTGCCTGGAGTGTATCTTTGTCGCCCCAGCATTTT. It specifies CAWSVSLSPQHF.

The chain recombines TRBV10-2 with TRBJ2-1; no clear D. Deletions cut 2 bases from V and 2 bases from J, with 10 bases between. The CDR3 totals 15 residues. Germline CDR1 reads WSHSY; CDR2 reads SAAADI. DNA of the CDR3: TGCGCCAGCAGTGAGGGTGAGACAACCTACAATGAGCAGTTCTTC. This gives the protein CASSEGETTYNEQFF.